The 5 T cell receptor beta chains listed next were all sequenced from one sample in a study of T cell responses to AZD1222 COVID-19 vaccine. Profiling relied on immunoSEQ multiplex PCR, and the TCRdb table lists in-frame clones only, not all of them. The sample includes some 73,000 clones, approximately 89% of them seen just once. This specimen was peripheral blood, taken 28 days after the second AZD1222 dose. The receptors come from an adult who received the AZD1222 COVID-19 vaccine.

V gene TRBV7-2 combines with J gene TRBJ2-5; D is ambiguous. Germline V gene sequence: CDR1 SGHTA, CDR2 FQGNSA. CDR3 length: 15 residues. The ends were cut back, 3 bases at V and 2 bases at J, with 13 bases in the middle. CDR3 protein: CASSFWAQLQETQYF. CDR3 sequence (DNA): TGTGCCAGCAGCTTTTGGGCACAGCTTCAAGAGACCCAGTACTTC.

The chain is built from TRBV5-1 and TRBJ1-6; perhaps TRBD1 as D (5 bases). Trimming took off 2 bases at V and 10 bases at J, with 13 bases between the two ends. Germline V gives CDR1 SGHRS, CDR2 YFSETQ. CDR3 size: 14 residues. Written as DNA, the CDR3 is TGCGCCAGCAGCTTTGACAGCCGAGAATCACCCCTCCACTTT. Translated, it gives CASSFDSRESPLHF.

The table lists this clone with a few counts. The V and J genes are TRBV25-1 and TRBJ1-1, with D unresolved. V dropped 4 bases and J dropped 1 base, with 13 bases sitting between them. This CDR3 comprises 15 residues. CDR1 is MGHDK and CDR2 is SYGVNS in the germline V gene. DNA of the CDR3: TGTGCCAGCAGTGCCCGGCAGAGCAGGAACACTGAAGCTTTCTTT. Protein product: CASSARQSRNTEAFF.

The genes are TRBV2 and TRBJ1-5; D unclear. The CDR3 is made up of 13 amino acids. CDR1 is SNHLY, CDR2 FYNNEI, per germline. Deletions cut 2 bases from V and 5 bases from J, with 7 bases between. CDR3 region: CASSEQEHQPQHF. Here the CDR3 DNA reads TGTGCCAGCAGTGAACAGGAGCATCAGCCCCAGCATTTT.

The chain uses TRBV5-1 and TRBJ1-2; possible D gene TRBD1, 5 bases. Germline assignment: CDR1 SGHRS and CDR2 YFSETQ. This CDR3 contains 15 residues. The V and J ends lost 3 bases and 7 bases respectively, with 19 bases between them. The CDR3 is CASSSVVGVGPGYTF. The CDR3 DNA reads TGCGCCAGCAGCTCAGTGGTGGGGGTCGGGCCTGGCTACACCTTC.